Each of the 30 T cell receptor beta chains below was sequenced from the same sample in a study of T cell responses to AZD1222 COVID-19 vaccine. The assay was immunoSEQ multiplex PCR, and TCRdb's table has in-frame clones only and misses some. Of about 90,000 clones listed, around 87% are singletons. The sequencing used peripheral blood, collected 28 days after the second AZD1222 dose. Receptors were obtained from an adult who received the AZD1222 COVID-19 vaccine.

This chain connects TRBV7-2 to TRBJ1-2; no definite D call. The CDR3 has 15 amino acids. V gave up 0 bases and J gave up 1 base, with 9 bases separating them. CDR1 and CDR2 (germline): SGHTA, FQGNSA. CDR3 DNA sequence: TGTGCCAGCAGCTTAGCGCAGGCGGGTAACTATGGCTACACCTTC. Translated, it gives CASSLAQAGNYGYTF.

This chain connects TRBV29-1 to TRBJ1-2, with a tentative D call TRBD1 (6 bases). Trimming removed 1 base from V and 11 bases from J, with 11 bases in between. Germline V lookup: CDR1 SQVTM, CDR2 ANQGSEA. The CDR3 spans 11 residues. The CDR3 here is CSVEGAGEYTF. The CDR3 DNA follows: TGCAGCGTTGAAGGGGCAGGGGAGTACACCTTC.

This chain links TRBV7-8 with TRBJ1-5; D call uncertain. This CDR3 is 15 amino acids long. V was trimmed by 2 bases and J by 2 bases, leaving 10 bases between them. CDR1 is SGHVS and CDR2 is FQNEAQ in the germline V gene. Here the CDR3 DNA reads TGTGCCAGCAGCTTACAGGCAGGTGGCAATCAGCCCCAGCATTTT. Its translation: CASSLQAGGNQPQHF. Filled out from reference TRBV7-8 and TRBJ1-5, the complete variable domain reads GAGVSQSPRYKVAKRGQDVALRCDPISGHVSLFWYQQALGQGPEFLTYFQNEAQLDKSGLPSDRFFAERPEGSVSTLKIQRTQQEDSAVYLCASSLQAGGNQPQHFGDGTRLSIL.

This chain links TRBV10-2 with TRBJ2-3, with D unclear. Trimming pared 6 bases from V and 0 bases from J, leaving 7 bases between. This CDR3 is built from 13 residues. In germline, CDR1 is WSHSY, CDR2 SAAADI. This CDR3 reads CASRGTSTDTQYF. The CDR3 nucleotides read TGCGCCAGCAGGGGAACTAGCACAGATACGCAGTATTTT.

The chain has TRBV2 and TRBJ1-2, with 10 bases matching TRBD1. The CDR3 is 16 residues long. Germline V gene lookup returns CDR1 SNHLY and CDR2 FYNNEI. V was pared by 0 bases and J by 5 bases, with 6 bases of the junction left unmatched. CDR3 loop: CASSEAFDRGQYGYTF. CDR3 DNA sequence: TGTGCCAGCAGTGAAGCGTTTGACAGGGGGCAATATGGCTACACCTTC.

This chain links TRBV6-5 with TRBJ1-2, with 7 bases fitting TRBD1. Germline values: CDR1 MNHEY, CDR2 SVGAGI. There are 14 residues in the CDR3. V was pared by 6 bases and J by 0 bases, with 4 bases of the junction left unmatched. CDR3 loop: CASRSGTANYGYTF. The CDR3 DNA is TGTGCCAGCAGATCCGGGACAGCTAACTATGGCTACACCTTC.

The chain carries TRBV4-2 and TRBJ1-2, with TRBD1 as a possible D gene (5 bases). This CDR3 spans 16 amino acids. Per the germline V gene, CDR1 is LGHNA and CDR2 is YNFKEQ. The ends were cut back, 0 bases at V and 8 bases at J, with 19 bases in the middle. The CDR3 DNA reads TGTGCCAGCAGCCAAGATAAGGGGCACCAGCCCGGGGGCTACACCTTC. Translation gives CASSQDKGHQPGGYTF.

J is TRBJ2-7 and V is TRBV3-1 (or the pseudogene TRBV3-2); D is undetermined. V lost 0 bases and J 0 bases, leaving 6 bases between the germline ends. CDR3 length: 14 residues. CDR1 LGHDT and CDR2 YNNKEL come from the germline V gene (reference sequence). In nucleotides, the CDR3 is TGTGCCAGCAGCCAAGAACCGTCCTCCTACGAGCAGTACTTC. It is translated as CASSQEPSSYEQYF.

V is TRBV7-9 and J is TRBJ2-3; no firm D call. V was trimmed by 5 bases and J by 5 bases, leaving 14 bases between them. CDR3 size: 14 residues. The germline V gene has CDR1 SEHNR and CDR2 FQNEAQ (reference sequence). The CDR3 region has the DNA TGTGCCAGCAGCCCTACTTTGGGCCGAGATACGCAGTATTTT. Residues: CASSPTLGRDTQYF.

The CDR3: CASSLTTSISTDTQYF. The CDR3 coding sequence is TGTGCCAGCAGTTTAACTACTAGCATTTCCACAGATACGCAGTATTTT. The chain couples TRBV27 to TRBJ2-3; the D gene is possibly TRBD2 (6 bases). This CDR3 contains 16 residues. V shed 2 bases and J shed 2 bases, with 14 bases lying between them. Per germline, CDR1 MNHEY and CDR2 SMNVEV (reference sequence).

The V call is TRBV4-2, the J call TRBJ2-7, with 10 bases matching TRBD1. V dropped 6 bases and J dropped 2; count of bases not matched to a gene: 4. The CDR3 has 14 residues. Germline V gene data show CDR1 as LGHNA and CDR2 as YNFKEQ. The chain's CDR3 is CASSKGQGTYEQYF. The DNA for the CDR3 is TGTGCCAGCAGTAAGGGACAGGGGACCTACGAGCAGTACTTC.

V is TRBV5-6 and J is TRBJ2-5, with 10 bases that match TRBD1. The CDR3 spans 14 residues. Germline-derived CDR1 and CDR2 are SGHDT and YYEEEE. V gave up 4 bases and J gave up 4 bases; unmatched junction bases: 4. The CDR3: CASSVGQGVETQYF. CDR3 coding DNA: TGTGCCAGCAGCGTCGGACAGGGGGTAGAGACCCAGTACTTC.

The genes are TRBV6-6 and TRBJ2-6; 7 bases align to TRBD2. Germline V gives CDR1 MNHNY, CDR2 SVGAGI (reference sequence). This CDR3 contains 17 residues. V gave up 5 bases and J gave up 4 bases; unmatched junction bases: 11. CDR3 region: CASSRGVLEAGANVLTF. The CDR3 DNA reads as TGTGCCAGCAGTCGGGGGGTTCTCGAGGCCGGGGCCAACGTCCTGACTTTC.

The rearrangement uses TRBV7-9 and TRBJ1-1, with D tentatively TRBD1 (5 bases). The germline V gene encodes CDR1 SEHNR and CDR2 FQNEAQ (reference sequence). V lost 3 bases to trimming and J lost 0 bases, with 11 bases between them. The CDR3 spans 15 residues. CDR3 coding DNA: TGTGCCAGCAGCTTGTCGGGGCGCTTGAACACTGAAGCTTTCTTT. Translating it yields CASSLSGRLNTEAFF.

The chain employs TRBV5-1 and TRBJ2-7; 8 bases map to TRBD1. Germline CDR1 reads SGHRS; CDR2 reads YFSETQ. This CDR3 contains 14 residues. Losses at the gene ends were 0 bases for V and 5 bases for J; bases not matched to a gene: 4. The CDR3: CASSLVQGAHEQYF. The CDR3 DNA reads TGCGCCAGCAGCTTGGTCCAGGGGGCCCACGAGCAGTACTTC. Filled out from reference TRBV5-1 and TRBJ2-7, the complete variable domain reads KAGVTQTPRYLIKTRGQQVTLSCSPISGHRSVSWYQQTPGQGLQFLFEYFSETQRNKGNFPGRFSGRQFSNSRSEMNVSTLELGDSALYLCASSLVQGAHEQYFGPGTRLTVT.

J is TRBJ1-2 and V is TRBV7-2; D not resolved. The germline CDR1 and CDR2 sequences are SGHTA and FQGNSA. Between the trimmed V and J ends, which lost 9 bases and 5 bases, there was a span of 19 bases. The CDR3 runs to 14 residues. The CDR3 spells CASAERTGTYGYTF. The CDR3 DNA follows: TGTGCCAGTGCCGAAAGGACGGGAACATATGGCTACACCTTC. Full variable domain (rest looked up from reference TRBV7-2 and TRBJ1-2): GAGVSQSPSNKVTEKGKDVELRCDPISGHTALYWYRQSLGQGLEFLIYFQGNSAPDKSGLPSDRFSAERTGGSVSTLTIQRTQQEDSAVYLCASAERTGTYGYTFGSGTRLTVV.

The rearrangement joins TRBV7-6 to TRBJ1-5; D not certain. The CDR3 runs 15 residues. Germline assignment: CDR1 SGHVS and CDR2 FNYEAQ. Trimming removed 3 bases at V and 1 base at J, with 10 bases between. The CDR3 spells CASSFAPGSNQPQHF. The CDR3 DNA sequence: TGTGCCAGCAGCTTCGCTCCCGGGAGCAATCAGCCCCAGCATTTT.

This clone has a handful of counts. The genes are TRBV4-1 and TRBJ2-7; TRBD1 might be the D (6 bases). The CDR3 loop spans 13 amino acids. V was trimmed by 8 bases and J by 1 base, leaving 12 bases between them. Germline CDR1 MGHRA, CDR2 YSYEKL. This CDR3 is CASRPGASYEQYF. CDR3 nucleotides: TGCGCCAGCCGCCCAGGGGCTTCCTACGAGCAGTACTTC.

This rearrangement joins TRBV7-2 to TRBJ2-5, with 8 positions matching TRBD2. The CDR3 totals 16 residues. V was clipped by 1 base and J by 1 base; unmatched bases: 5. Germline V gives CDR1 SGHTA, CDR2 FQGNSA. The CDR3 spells CASSLVATSAQETQYF. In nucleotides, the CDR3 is TGTGCCAGCAGCTTAGTGGCGACTAGCGCCCAAGAGACCCAGTACTTC.

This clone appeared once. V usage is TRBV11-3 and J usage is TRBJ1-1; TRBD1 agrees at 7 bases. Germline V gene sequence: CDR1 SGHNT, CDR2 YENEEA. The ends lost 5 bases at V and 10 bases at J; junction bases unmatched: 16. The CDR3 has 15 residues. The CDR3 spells CASSRILQTGVGAFF. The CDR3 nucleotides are TGTGCCAGCAGCCGAATACTGCAAACAGGGGTCGGAGCTTTCTTT.

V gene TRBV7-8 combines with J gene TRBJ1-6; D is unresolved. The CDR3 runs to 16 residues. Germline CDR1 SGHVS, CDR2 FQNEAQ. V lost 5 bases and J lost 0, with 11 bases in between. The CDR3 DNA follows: TGTGCCAGCAGCACCGATCAGCGCTCCTATAATTCACCCCTCCACTTT. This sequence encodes CASSTDQRSYNSPLHF.

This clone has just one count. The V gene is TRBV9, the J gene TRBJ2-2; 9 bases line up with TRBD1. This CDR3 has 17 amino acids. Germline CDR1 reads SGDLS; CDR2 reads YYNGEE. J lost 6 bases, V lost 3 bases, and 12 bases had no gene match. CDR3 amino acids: CASSGTDRTGVSGELFF. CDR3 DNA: TGTGCCAGCAGCGGAACGGATAGGACAGGGGTTTCCGGGGAGCTGTTTTTT.

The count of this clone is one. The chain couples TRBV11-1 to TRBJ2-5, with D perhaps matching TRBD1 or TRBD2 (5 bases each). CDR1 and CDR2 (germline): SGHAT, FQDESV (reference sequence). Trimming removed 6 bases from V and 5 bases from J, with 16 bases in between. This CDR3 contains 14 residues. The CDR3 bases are TGTGCCAGCAGGGATCAGGGACGGGGTGAGACCCAGTACTTC. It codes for CASRDQGRGETQYF.

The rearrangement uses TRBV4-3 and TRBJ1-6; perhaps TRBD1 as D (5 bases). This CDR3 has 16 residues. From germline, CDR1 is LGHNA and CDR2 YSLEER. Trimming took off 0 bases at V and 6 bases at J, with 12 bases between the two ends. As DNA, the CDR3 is TGCGCCAGCAGCCAAGATCACGGGGGAGGTAATTCACCCCTCCACTTT. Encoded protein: CASSQDHGGGNSPLHF.

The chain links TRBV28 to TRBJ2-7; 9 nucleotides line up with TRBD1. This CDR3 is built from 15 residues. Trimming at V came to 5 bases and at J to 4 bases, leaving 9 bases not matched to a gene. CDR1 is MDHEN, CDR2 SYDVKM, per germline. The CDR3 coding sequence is TGTGCCAGCAGTCCCTATGGGACAGGGCTTTACGAGCAGTACTTC. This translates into CASSPYGTGLYEQYF.

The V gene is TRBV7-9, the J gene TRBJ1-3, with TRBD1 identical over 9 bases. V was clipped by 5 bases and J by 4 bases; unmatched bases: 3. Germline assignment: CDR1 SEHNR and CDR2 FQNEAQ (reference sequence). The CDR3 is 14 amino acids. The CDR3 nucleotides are TGTGCCAGCAGCGGAGGGACAGGGGGAAACACCATATATTTT. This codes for CASSGGTGGNTIYF.

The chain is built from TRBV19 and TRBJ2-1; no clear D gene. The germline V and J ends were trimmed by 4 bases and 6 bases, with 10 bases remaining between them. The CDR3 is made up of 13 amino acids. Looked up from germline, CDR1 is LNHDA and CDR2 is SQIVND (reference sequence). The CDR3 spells CASSRRVRNEQFF. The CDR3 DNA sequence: TGTGCCAGTAGTAGAAGGGTGCGCAATGAGCAGTTCTTC.

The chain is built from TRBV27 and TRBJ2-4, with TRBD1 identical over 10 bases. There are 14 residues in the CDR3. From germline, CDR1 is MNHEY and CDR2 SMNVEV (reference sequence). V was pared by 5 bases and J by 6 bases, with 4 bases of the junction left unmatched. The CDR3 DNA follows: TGTGCCAGCAGTCCCCGGGACAGGGGAAACATTCAGTACTTC. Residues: CASSPRDRGNIQYF.

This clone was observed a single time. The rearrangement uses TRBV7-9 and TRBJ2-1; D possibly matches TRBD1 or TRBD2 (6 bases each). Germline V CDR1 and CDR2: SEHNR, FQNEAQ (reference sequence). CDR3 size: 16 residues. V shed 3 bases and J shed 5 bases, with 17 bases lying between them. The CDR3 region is CASSLPVGGSDNEQFF. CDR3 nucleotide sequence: TGTGCCAGCAGCTTGCCTGTGGGGGGCTCGGACAATGAGCAGTTCTTC.

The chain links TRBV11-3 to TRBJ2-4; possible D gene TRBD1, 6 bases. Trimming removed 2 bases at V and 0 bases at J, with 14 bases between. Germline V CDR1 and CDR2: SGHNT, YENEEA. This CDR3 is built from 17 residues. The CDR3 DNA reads TGTGCCAGCAGCTTACGTTTCACAGGGCTAGCCAAAAACATTCAGTACTTC. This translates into CASSLRFTGLAKNIQYF.